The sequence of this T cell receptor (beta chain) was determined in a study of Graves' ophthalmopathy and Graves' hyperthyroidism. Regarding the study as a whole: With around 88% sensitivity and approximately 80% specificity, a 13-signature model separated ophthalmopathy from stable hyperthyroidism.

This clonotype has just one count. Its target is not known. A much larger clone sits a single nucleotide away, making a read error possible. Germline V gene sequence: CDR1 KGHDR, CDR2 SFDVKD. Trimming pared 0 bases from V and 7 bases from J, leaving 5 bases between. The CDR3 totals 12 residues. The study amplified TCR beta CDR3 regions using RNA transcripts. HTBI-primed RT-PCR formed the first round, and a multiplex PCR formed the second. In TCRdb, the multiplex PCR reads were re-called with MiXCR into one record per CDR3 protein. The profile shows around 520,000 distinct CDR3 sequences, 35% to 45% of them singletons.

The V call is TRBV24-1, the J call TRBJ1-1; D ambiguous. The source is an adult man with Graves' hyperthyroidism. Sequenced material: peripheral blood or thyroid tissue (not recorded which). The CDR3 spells CATSDLVGEAFF. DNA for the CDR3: TGTGCCACCAGTGATTTGGTAGGTGAAGCTTTCTTT.